A single sample is the source of the 17 T cell receptor beta chains below, sequenced in a study of graft-versus-host responses after intestinal transplantation. Their recognized antigens are unknown. Repertoires were generated with immunoSEQ multiplex PCR, while TCRdb's copy carries only in-frame clones and drops some. The sample lists more than 80,000 clones, about 87% occurring once. The specimen comprised unstimulated CD4+ T cells sorted from spleen or lymph node cells, sampled before transplant. Receptor source: a human donor who was the organ donor for an intestinal transplant.

The rearrangement uses TRBV4-2 and TRBJ2-2; 11 nucleotides agree with TRBD1. CDR1 is LGHNA and CDR2 is YNFKEQ in the germline V gene. The CDR3 length is 17 residues. V trimming: 2 bases; J trimming: 4 bases; junction bases outside the gene matches: 6. In DNA form, the CDR3 reads TGTGCCAGCAGCCAATGGGACAGGGGGTTGGCCACCGGGGAGCTGTTTTTT. Amino acids: CASSQWDRGLATGELFF.

The CDR3 DNA sequence: TGTGCCAGCAGCTCTAGGACTAGCGGGTCCGGACGCGAGCAGTACTTC. Translation gives CASSSRTSGSGREQYF. The gene calls are TRBV7-8 and TRBJ2-7, with 11 positions matching TRBD2. V lost 4 bases to trimming and J lost 6 bases; unmatched junction nucleotides: 11. Germline V gives CDR1 SGHVS, CDR2 FQNEAQ. The CDR3 runs to 16 residues.

This rearrangement joins TRBV28 to TRBJ2-7, with 7 bases lining up with TRBD1. The V gene end was trimmed by 2 bases and the J gene end by 3 bases; junction bases not matched to a gene: 7. This CDR3 spans 15 amino acids. The V gene's germline CDR1 is MDHEN and CDR2 SYDVKM. In DNA form, the CDR3 reads TGTGCCAGCAGTTTAGGAGGACAGGCCATCTACGAGCAGTACTTC. Protein product: CASSLGGQAIYEQYF.

The chain links TRBV5-1 to TRBJ2-2, with TRBD1 as a possible D gene (6 bases). The CDR3 has 15 amino acids. Trimming pared 2 bases from V and 1 base from J, leaving 9 bases between. In germline, CDR1 is SGHRS, CDR2 YFSETQ. The CDR3 reads CASSFGTQNTGELFF. CDR3 coding DNA: TGCGCCAGCAGCTTTGGGACACAGAACACCGGGGAGCTGTTTTTT. Full variable domain (missing parts from reference TRBV5-1 and TRBJ2-2): KAGVTQTPRYLIKTRGQQVTLSCSPISGHRSVSWYQQTPGQGLQFLFEYFSETQRNKGNFPGRFSGRQFSNSRSEMNVSTLELGDSALYLCASSFGTQNTGELFFGEGSRLTVL.

The chain joins TRBV5-1 to TRBJ2-2, with 7 bases fitting TRBD2. The CDR3 extends over 16 amino acids. The junction had 10 bases not matched to a gene; V was cut back by 1 base and J by 7 bases. Germline V gene lookup returns CDR1 SGHRS and CDR2 YFSETQ. The CDR3: CASSLRERGYLGELFF. In nucleotides, the CDR3 is TGCGCCAGCAGCTTGAGGGAGCGGGGTTACCTCGGGGAGCTGTTTTTT.

The V and J genes are TRBV5-6 and TRBJ2-3, with D possibly matching TRBD2 (7 bases). This CDR3 is built from 16 residues. Germline V gene lookup returns CDR1 SGHDT and CDR2 YYEEEE. V lost 1 base, J lost 0 bases, and 12 bases lay in between. In DNA, the CDR3 is TGTGCCAGCAGCTTGTGGGGGGGGCCCAGCACAGATACGCAGTATTTT. It translates to CASSLWGGPSTDTQYF. Complete variable domain (other parts from reference TRBV5-6 and TRBJ2-3): DAGVTQSPTHLIKTRGQQVTLRCSPKSGHDTVSWYQQALGQGPQFIFQYYEEEERQRGNFPDRFSGHQFPNYSSELNVNALLLGDSALYLCASSLWGGPSTDTQYFGPGTRLTVL.

The rearrangement uses TRBV5-4 and TRBJ2-5, with D possibly matching TRBD2 (6 bases). The V and J ends lost 3 bases and 0 bases respectively, with 15 bases between them. CDR1 and CDR2 from the germline V gene are SGHNT and YYREEE (reference sequence). The CDR3 totals 16 residues. The CDR3 DNA follows: TGTGCCAGCAGCTACCCGGGGGACCGGTACCAAGAGACCCAGTACTTC. This sequence encodes CASSYPGDRYQETQYF.

The chain uses TRBV6-1 and TRBJ2-7; 7 bases are a match to TRBD1. The V gene's germline CDR1 is MNHNS and CDR2 SASEGT. This CDR3 spans 13 amino acids. Germline trimming cut 6 bases from V and 3 bases from J; bases unmatched to any gene: 5. CDR3 region: CASRAGGLYEQYF. The CDR3 DNA reads as TGTGCCAGCAGGGCAGGGGGTCTCTACGAGCAGTACTTC.

This chain links TRBV19 with TRBJ1-2; D is unresolved. CDR3 size: 13 residues. The V gene's germline CDR1 is LNHDA and CDR2 SQIVND (reference sequence). Trimming removed 4 bases at V and 5 bases at J, with 11 bases between. The CDR3 bases are TGTGCCAGTAGTACCCCGGGAGCTTATGGCTACACCTTC. It is translated as CASSTPGAYGYTF.

The chain carries TRBV10-2 and TRBJ2-7, with TRBD1 identical over 7 bases. Germline CDR1 is WSHSY and CDR2 is SAAADI. After removal of 5 bases from V and 6 bases from J, the junction contained 4 bases not matched to a gene. The CDR3 has 12 residues. CDR3: CASSPSGGEQYF. CDR3 coding DNA: TGCGCCAGCAGTCCCTCAGGGGGCGAGCAGTACTTC.

V gene TRBV5-1 combines with J gene TRBJ2-3; 8 bases fit TRBD1. CDR1 and CDR2 (germline): SGHRS, YFSETQ. This CDR3 region has 15 residues. V was clipped by 5 bases and J by 1 base; unmatched bases: 6. The CDR3 DNA sequence: TGCGCCAGCAGGGCTCAGACAGGGGGCACAGATACGCAGTATTTT. It codes for CASRAQTGGTDTQYF.

V gene TRBV6-1 combines with J gene TRBJ2-7, with 10 nucleotides matching TRBD1. The CDR3 runs 15 residues. Per germline, CDR1 MNHNS and CDR2 SASEGT. V shed 8 bases and J 0 bases; nucleotides not matched to a gene: 7. DNA for the CDR3: TGTGCCAGCGGAAGGACAGGGGGGGACTCCTACGAGCAGTACTTC. This gives the protein CASGRTGGDSYEQYF.

This clone was recorded once. The chain couples TRBV6-1 to TRBJ2-1; no clear D. The CDR3 has 15 residues. V shed 1 base and J shed 4 bases, with 11 bases lying between them. Germline CDR1 reads MNHNS; CDR2 reads SASEGT. The CDR3 is CASSEVVEIYNEQFF. In DNA form, the CDR3 reads TGTGCCAGCAGTGAAGTGGTCGAGATTTACAATGAGCAGTTCTTC.

This chain connects TRBV29-1 to TRBJ2-5, with 7 bases identical to TRBD2. This CDR3 has 14 amino acids. Per the germline V gene, CDR1 is SQVTM and CDR2 is ANQGSEA. J was trimmed by 2 bases and V by 7 bases; bases with no gene match: 10. The CDR3 nucleotides are TGCAGCGCCAAGGTCGGTAGCGGGCAAGAGACCCAGTACTTC. This encodes CSAKVGSGQETQYF.

This clone has just one count. This chain connects TRBV28 to TRBJ1-3, with TRBD1 identical over 7 bases. Germline CDR1 MDHEN, CDR2 SYDVKM. J was trimmed by 2 bases and V by 5 bases; bases with no gene match: 3. The CDR3 has 14 residues. DNA for the CDR3: TGTGCCAGCAGTACGGGGACAGCTGGAAACACCATATATTTT. As protein: CASSTGTAGNTIYF.

The J gene is TRBJ1-3, the V gene TRBV15; a weak D match, TRBD1 (5 bases). Deletions cut 2 bases from V and 0 bases from J, with 11 bases between. Germline values: CDR1 LNHNV, CDR2 YYDKDF (reference sequence). The CDR3 length is 16 residues. The chain's CDR3 is CATSRPDSPSGNTIYF. The CDR3 nucleotides read TGTGCCACCAGCAGACCCGACAGCCCCTCTGGAAACACCATATATTTT.

J is TRBJ1-2 and V is TRBV30, with 8 bases fitting TRBD1. Germline V gene sequence: CDR1 GTSNPN, CDR2 SVGIG (reference sequence). The length of the CDR3 is 13 residues. Here the CDR3 reads CALGQGGGYGYTF. Here the CDR3 DNA reads TGTGCACTCGGACAGGGAGGGGGCTATGGCTACACCTTC. The complete variable domain, with remaining parts taken from reference TRBV30 and TRBJ1-2, reads SQTIHQWPATLVQPVGSPLSLECTVEGTSNPNLYWYRQAAGRGLQLLFYSVGIGQISSEVPQNLSASRPQDRQFILSSKKLLLSDSGFYLCALGQGGGYGYTFGSGTRLTVV.